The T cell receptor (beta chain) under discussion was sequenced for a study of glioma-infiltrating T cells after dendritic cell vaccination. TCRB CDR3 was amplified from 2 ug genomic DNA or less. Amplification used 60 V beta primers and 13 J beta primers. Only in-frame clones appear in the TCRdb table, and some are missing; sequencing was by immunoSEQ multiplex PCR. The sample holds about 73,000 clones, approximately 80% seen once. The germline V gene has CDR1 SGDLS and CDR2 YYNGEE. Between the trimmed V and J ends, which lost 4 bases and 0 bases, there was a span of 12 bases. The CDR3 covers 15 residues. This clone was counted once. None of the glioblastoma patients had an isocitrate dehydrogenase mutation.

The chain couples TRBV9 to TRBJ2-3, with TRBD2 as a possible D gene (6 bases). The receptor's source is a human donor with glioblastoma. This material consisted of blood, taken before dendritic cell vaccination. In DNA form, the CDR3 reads TGTGCCAGCAGCCCGTGGGGGGACAGCACAGATACGCAGTATTTT. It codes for CASSPWGDSTDTQYF.